This TCR beta chain was recovered during a study of blood T cell repertoires in COVID-19. In the study overall: T cells, B-cell-depleted T cells, or PBMCs provided the cDNA or gDNA that served as material.

The CDR3 length is 15 residues. The V gene's germline CDR1 is MNHNY and CDR2 SVGAGI (reference sequence). Trimming cost V 5 bases and J 3 bases, with 11 bases left between them. Clones were read by immunoSEQ multiplex PCR, and TCRdb kept only the in-frame ones, dropping some. The sample has roughly 150,000 clones; roughly 88% are singletons. This TCR derives from an elderly man with COVID-19, enrolled during active disease. The sequencing sample was made of peripheral blood. This chain joins TRBV6-6 and TRBJ2-6, with D tentatively TRBD2 (5 bases). Here the CDR3 DNA reads TGTGCCAGCAGTGGTCGGGGAGTTGGGGCCAACGTCCTGACTTTC. Amino acids: CASSGRGVGANVLTF.